Below are 10 T cell receptor beta chains sequenced from a single sample in a study of OX40 agonist ivuxolimab in advanced cancers. Assay: immunoSEQ multiplex PCR; the TCRdb copy retains only in-frame clones and omits some. The sample consists of 60,000 to 85,000 clones, 70% to 90% of them appearing once. The sample was CD4+ or CD8+ T cells sorted from blood, taken in a trial of the OX40 agonist ivuxolimab. These receptors all come from an adult with an advanced solid tumor such as melanoma, head and neck, liver or kidney cancer.

V and J are TRBV5-4 and TRBJ2-1; D may be TRBD1 or TRBD2 (5 bases each). This CDR3 comprises 16 residues. With 4 bases removed from V and 2 bases from J, the gap between germline ends came to 16 bases. Germline lookup yields CDR1 SGHNT and CDR2 YYREEE (reference sequence). Here the CDR3 DNA reads TGTGCCAGCAGCCTCCGCCCCGGGGCCCCCTACAATGAGCAGTTCTTC. Its protein product is CASSLRPGAPYNEQFF.

The DNA of the CDR3 is TGTGCCAGCTCACCACCTAGCGGGAGCCACGAGCAGTACTTC. Its translation is CASSPPSGSHEQYF. This chain connects TRBV18 to TRBJ2-7, with TRBD2 matching 9 bases. Germline lookup yields CDR1 KGHSH and CDR2 LQKENI. V trimming: 0 bases; J trimming: 5 bases; junction bases outside the gene matches: 2. The CDR3 has 14 amino acids. The full variable domain, its missing parts supplied by reference TRBV18 and TRBJ2-7, is NAGVMQNPRHLVRRRGQEARLRCSPMKGHSHVYWYRQLPEEGLKFMVYLQKENIIDESGMPKERFSAEFPKEGPSILRIQQVVRGDSAAYFCASSPPSGSHEQYFGPGTRLTVT.

The chain employs TRBV11-1 and TRBJ2-5; maybe TRBD1 (6 bases). The CDR3 runs 14 residues. V lost 3 bases to trimming and J lost 5 bases, with 13 bases between them. Germline CDR1 is SGHAT and CDR2 is FQDESV (reference sequence). The CDR3 sequence: CASSFGTLGETQYF. As DNA, the CDR3 is TGTGCCAGCAGCTTCGGGACACTGGGGGAGACCCAGTACTTC.

This clone was seen just once. The V and J genes are TRBV5-7 and TRBJ2-3; 9 nucleotides match TRBD2. TRBV5-7 has ORF status, its function being uncertain. The CDR3 consists of 16 residues. The V gene end was trimmed by 0 bases and the J gene end by 5 bases; junction bases not matched to a gene: 7. For the CDR3, the DNA is TGTGCCAGCAGCTTGGGGTCTAGCGGGAATGTAGATACGCAGTATTTT. Translation: CASSLGSSGNVDTQYF.

The chain combines TRBV5-1 with TRBJ2-1, with D hard to call. The V and J ends lost 2 bases and 5 bases respectively, with 2 bases between them. CDR1 is SGHRS and CDR2 is YFSETQ in the germline V gene. This CDR3 is 11 amino acids long. Written as DNA, the CDR3 is TGCGCCAGCAGCTTAAACAATGAGCAGTTCTTC. Amino acids: CASSLNNEQFF.

The rearrangement links TRBV2 to TRBJ2-7; D might be TRBD2 (5 bases). V was cut by 4 bases and J by 4 bases, with 5 bases left in between. Germline V gene data show CDR1 as SNHLY and CDR2 as FYNNEI. The CDR3 is made up of 11 amino acids. CDR3 region: CASSGEYEQYF. CDR3 nucleotides: TGTGCCAGCAGTGGGGAGTACGAGCAGTACTTC. Based on the CDR3 plus reference TRBV2 and TRBJ2-7, the full variable domain is EPEVTQTPSHQVTQMGQEVILRCVPISNHLYFYWYRQILGQKVEFLVSFYNNEISEKSEIFDDQFSVERPDGSNFTLKIRSTKLEDSAMYFCASSGEYEQYFGPGTRLTVT.

This clone came up once. V is TRBV27 and J is TRBJ2-6; 9 nucleotides line up with TRBD1. The CDR3 runs to 16 residues. Germline-derived CDR1 and CDR2 are MNHEY and SMNVEV (reference sequence). The V and J ends lost 5 bases and 3 bases, in that order; junction bases with no gene match: 5. The CDR3, as DNA: TGTGCCAGCAGTCCCGGACAGGGGTATGGGGCCAACGTCCTGACTTTC. Translating gives CASSPGQGYGANVLTF.

This clone was recorded a few times. V gene TRBV7-2 combines with J gene TRBJ1-5, with D hard to call. Germline V CDR1 and CDR2: SGHTA, FQGNSA. The CDR3 is 15 amino acids. The V gene lost 1 base and the J gene lost 4 bases, with 11 bases spanning the gap. The CDR3 DNA reads TGTGCCAGCAGCTTAGTTTTTGTAGGGAATCAGCCCCAGCATTTT. This sequence encodes CASSLVFVGNQPQHF.

The V gene is TRBV19, the J gene TRBJ1-2, with unresolved D. V shed 5 bases and J shed 2 bases, with 9 bases lying between them. Germline CDR1 and CDR2: LNHDA and SQIVND (reference sequence). The CDR3 sequence is 13 residues long. The CDR3 protein is CASSSVGNYGYTF. In DNA form, the CDR3 reads TGTGCCAGTAGTTCGGTCGGGAACTATGGCTACACCTTC.

This CDR3 is CASSFAGANTGELFF. The CDR3 DNA sequence: TGTGCCAGCAGCTTTGCAGGAGCGAACACCGGGGAGCTGTTTTTT. The chain carries TRBV7-3 and TRBJ2-2; D unclear. The CDR3 extends over 15 amino acids. Trimming cost V 3 bases and J 0 bases, with 8 bases left between them. In germline, CDR1 is SGHTA, CDR2 FQGTGA.